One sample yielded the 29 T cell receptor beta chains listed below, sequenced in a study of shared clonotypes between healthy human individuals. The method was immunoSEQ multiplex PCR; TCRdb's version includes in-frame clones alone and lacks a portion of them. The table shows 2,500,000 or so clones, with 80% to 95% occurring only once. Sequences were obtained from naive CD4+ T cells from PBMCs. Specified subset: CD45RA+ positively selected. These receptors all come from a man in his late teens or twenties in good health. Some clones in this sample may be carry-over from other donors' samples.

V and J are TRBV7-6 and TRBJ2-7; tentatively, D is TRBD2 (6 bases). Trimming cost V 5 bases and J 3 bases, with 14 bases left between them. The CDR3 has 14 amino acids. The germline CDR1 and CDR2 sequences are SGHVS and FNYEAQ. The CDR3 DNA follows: TGTGCCAGCAGCACCGACCCGGGGGTCTACGAGCAGTACTTC. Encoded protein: CASSTDPGVYEQYF.

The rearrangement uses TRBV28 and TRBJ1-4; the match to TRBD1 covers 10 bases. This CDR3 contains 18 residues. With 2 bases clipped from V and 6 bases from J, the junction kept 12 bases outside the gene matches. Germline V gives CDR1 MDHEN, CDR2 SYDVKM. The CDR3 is CASSLTGTGVGSHEKLFF. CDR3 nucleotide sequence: TGTGCCAGCAGTTTAACCGGGACAGGGGTGGGTAGTCATGAAAAACTGTTTTTT.

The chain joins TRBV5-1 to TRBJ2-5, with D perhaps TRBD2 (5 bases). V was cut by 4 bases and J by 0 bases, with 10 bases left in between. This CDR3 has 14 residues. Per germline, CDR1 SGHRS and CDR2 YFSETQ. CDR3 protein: CASSPAAYQETQYF. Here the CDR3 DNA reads TGCGCCAGCAGCCCAGCGGCGTACCAAGAGACCCAGTACTTC.

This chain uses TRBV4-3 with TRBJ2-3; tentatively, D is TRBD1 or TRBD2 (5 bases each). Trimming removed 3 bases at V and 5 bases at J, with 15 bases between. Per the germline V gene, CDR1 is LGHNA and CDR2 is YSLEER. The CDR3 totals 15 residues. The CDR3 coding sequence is TGCGCCAGCAGCCAGACCCGACAGCGGAAAGATACGCAGTATTTT. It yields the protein CASSQTRQRKDTQYF.

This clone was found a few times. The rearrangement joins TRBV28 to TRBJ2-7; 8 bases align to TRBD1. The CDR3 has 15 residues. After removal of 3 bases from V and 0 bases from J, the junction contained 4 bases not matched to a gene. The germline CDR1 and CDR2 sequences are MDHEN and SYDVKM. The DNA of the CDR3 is TGTGCCAGCAGTTTGCCGGGACAGGACTCCTACGAGCAGTACTTC. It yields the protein CASSLPGQDSYEQYF.

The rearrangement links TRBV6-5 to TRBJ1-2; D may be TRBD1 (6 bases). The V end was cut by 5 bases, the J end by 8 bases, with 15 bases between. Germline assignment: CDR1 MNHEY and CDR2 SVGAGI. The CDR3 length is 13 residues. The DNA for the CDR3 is TGTGCCAGCAGTCAACGGGACATTTGGGGCTACACCTTC. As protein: CASSQRDIWGYTF.

The CDR3 protein is CASSRGGHLYGYTF. DNA of the CDR3: TGTGCCAGCAGCCGGGGGGGGCACCTCTATGGCTACACCTTC. The J gene is TRBJ1-2, the V gene TRBV7-2, with D tentatively TRBD1 (6 bases). V gave up 5 bases and J gave up 4 bases, with 14 bases separating them. The CDR3 runs to 14 residues. The V gene's germline CDR1 is SGHTA and CDR2 FQGNSA.

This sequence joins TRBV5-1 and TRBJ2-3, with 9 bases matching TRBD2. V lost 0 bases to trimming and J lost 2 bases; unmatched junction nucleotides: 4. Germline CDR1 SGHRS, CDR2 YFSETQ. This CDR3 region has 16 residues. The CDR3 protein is CASSLDLAGFTDTQYF. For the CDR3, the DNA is TGCGCCAGCAGCTTGGACCTAGCGGGGTTCACAGATACGCAGTATTTT.

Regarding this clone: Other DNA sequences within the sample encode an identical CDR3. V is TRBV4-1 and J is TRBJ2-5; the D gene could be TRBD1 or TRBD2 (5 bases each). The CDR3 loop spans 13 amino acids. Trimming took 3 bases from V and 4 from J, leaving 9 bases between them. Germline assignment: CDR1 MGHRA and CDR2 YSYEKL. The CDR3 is CASSQGPLETQYF. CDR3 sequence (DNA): TGCGCCAGCAGCCAGGGACCTCTAGAGACCCAGTACTTC.

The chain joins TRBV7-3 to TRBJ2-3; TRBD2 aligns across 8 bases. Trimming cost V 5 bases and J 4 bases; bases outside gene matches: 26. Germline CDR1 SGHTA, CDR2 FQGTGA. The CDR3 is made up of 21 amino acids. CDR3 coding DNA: TGTGCCAGCAGCCACCCCGGGCGGCGACTAGCGACCCCATGGGACCCAGATACGCAGTATTTT. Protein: CASSHPGRRLATPWDPDTQYF.

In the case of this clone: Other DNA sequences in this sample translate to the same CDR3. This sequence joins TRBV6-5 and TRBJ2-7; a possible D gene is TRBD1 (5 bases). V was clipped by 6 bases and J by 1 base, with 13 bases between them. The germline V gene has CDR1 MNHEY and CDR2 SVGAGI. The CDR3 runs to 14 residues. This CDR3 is CASSRQGSSYEQYF. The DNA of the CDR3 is TGTGCCAGCAGCCGTCAGGGATCTTCCTACGAGCAGTACTTC.

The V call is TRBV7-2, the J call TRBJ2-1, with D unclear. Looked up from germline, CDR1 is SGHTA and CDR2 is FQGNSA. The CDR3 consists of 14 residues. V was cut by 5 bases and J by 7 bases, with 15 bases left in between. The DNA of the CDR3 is TGTGCCAGCAGCCCCGAAGTGAGGAGAAATGAGCAGTTCTTC. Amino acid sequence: CASSPEVRRNEQFF.

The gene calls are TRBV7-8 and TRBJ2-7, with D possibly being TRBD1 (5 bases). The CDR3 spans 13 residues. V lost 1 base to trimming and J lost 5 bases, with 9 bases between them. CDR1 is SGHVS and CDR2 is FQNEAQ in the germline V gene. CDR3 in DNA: TGTGCCAGCAGCTTAGGCAGGGCCGACGAGCAGTACTTC. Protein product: CASSLGRADEQYF. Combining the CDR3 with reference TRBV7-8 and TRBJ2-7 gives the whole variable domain GAGVSQSPRYKVAKRGQDVALRCDPISGHVSLFWYQQALGQGPEFLTYFQNEAQLDKSGLPSDRFFAERPEGSVSTLKIQRTQQEDSAVYLCASSLGRADEQYFGPGTRLTVT.

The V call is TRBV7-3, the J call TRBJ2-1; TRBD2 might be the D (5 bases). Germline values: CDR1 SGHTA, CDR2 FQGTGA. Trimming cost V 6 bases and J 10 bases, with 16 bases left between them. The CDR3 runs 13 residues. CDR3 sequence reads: CASSLYSREEQFF. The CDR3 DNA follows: TGTGCCAGCAGTCTTTATAGCCGGGAAGAGCAGTTCTTC. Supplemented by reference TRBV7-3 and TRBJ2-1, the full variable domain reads GAGVSQTPSNKVTEKGKYVELRCDPISGHTALYWYRQSLGQGPEFLIYFQGTGAADDSGLPNDRFFAVRPEGSVSTLKIQRTERGDSAVYLCASSLYSREEQFFGPGTRLTVL.

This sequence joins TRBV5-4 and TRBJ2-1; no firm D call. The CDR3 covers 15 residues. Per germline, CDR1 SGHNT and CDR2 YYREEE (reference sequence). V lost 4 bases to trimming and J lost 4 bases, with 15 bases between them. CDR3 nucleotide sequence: TGTGCCAGCAGCCGAAGGCTTATCCCTTACAATGAGCAGTTCTTC. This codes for CASSRRLIPYNEQFF.

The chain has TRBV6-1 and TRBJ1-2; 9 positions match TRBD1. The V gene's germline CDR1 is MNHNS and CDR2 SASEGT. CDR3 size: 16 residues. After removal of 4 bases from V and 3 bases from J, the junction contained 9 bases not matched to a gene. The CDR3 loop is CASSGTGAKSYYGYTF. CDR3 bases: TGTGCCAGCAGTGGGACAGGGGCCAAAAGTTACTATGGCTACACCTTC.

CDR3 sequence (DNA): TGCAGCGCCAACCGTCCAGGGGACAGCTCCTACAATGAGCAGTTCTTC. Residues: CSANRPGDSSYNEQFF. V gene TRBV29-1 combines with J gene TRBJ2-1; 7 bases agree with TRBD1. Germline assignment: CDR1 SQVTM and CDR2 ANQGSEA. The CDR3 has 16 residues. V shed 7 bases and J 0 bases; nucleotides not matched to a gene: 12.

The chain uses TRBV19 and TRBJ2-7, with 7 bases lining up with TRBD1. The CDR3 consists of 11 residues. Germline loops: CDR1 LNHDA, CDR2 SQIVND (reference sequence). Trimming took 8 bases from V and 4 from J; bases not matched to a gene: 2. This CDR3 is CASVQGYEQYF. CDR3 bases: TGTGCCAGTGTACAGGGGTACGAGCAGTACTTC.

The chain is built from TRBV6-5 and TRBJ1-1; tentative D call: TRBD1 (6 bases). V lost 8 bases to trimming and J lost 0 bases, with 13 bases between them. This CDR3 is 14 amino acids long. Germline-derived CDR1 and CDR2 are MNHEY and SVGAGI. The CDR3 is CASSPQGMNTEAFF. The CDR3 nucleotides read TGTGCCAGCTCACCACAGGGAATGAACACTGAAGCTTTCTTT.

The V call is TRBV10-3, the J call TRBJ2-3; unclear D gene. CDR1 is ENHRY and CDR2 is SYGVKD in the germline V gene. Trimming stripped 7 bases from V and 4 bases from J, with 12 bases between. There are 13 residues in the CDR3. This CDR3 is CAINHKGPDTQYF. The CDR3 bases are TGTGCCATCAACCACAAGGGCCCAGATACGCAGTATTTT.

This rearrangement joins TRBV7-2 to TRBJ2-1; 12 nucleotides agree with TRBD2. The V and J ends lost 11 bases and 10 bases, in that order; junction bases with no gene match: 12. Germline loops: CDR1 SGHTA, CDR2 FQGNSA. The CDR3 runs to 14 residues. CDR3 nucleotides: TGTGCCTCCTCCCCTAGCGGGAGGGTTCGCGAGCAGTTCTTC. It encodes CASSPSGRVREQFF.

The CDR3 DNA follows: TGTGCCAGCAGGCGATCCGGGACTAGCGGAGCCTACGAGCAGTACTTC. Residues: CASRRSGTSGAYEQYF. J is TRBJ2-7 and V is TRBV5-4, with 11 bases aligning to TRBD2. CDR1 is SGHNT, CDR2 YYREEE, per germline (reference sequence). The CDR3 has 16 amino acids. J was trimmed by 2 bases and V by 5 bases; bases with no gene match: 9.

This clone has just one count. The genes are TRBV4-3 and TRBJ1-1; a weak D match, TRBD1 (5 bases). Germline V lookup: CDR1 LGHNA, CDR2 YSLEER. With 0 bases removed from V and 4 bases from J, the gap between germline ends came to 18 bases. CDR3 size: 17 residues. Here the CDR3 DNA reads TGCGCCAGCAGCCAAGATCTCGGAGGGGCGCGAGGCACTGAAGCTTTCTTT. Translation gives CASSQDLGGARGTEAFF.

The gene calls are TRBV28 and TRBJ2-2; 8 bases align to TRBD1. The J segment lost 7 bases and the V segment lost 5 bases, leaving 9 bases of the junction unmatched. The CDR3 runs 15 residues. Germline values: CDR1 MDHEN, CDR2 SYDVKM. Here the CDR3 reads CASSAQGARHGELFF. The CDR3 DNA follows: TGTGCCAGCAGTGCGCAGGGGGCGAGGCACGGGGAGCTGTTTTTT.

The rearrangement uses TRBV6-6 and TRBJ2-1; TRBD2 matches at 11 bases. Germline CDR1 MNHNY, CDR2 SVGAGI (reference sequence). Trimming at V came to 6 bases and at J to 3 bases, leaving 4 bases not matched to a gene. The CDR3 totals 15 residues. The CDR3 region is CASSLTSGGYNEQFF. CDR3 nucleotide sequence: TGTGCCAGCAGCCTTACTAGCGGGGGCTACAATGAGCAGTTCTTC.

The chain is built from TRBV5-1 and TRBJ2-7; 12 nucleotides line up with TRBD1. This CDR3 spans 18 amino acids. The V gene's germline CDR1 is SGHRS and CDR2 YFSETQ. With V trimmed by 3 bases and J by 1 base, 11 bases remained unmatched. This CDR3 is CASSSTGTGGVKSYEQYF. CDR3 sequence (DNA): TGCGCCAGCAGCTCTACCGGGACAGGGGGCGTGAAGTCCTACGAGCAGTACTTC.

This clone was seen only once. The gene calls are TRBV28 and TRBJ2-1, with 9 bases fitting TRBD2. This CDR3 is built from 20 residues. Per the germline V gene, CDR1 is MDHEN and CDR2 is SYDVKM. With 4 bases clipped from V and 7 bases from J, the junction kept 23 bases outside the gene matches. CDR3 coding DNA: TGTGCCAGCAGTTCCCCGACGCTGTTTAGCGGGAGTCCCGCCTCAAATGAGCAGTTCTTC. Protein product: CASSSPTLFSGSPASNEQFF.

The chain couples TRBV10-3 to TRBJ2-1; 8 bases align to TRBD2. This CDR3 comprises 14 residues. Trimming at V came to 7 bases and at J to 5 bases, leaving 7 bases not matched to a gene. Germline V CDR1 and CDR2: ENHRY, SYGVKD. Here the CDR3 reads CAITPGTRHNEQFF. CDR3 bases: TGTGCCATCACCCCCGGGACTAGACACAATGAGCAGTTCTTC.

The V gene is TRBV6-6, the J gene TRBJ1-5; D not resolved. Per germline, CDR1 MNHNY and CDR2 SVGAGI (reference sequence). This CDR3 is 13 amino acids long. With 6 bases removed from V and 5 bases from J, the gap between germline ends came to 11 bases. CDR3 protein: CASRSDPDQPQHF. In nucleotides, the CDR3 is TGTGCCAGCAGATCGGACCCGGATCAGCCCCAGCATTTT.